The 32 T cell receptor beta chains presented below share a single source sample, sequenced in a study of beta chain features in type 1 diabetes. General study points: TCRB CDR3s were moderately but significantly shorter in Type 1 diabetes patients in all four CD4+ subsets.

The whole isolated RNA underwent reverse transcription, so sequencing captured expressed TCRB transcripts. Measured with immunoSEQ multiplex PCR; TCRdb has only the in-frame clones, and not every one. The sample lists roughly 260,000 clones; approximately 20% were seen once. These receptors' targets are unknown. Sequencing was carried out using naive CD4+ T cells from blood. The receptors derive from a woman aged 40 to 50 with type 1 diabetes.

The rearrangement links TRBV4-2 to TRBJ1-5; 7 nucleotides match TRBD1. CDR1 and CDR2 from the germline V gene are LGHNA and YNFKEQ. The ends lost 1 base at V and 1 base at J; junction bases unmatched: 4. CDR3 length equals 16 residues. CDR3 protein: CASSQGTGVSNQPQHF. The DNA for the CDR3 is TGTGCCAGCAGCCAAGGGACAGGCGTAAGCAATCAGCCCCAGCATTTT.

This clone was detected only a few times. The rearrangement uses TRBV9 and TRBJ2-4; TRBD2 might be the D (5 bases). The V end was cut by 0 bases, the J end by 5 bases, with 9 bases between. This CDR3 contains 14 residues. Germline V CDR1 and CDR2: SGDLS, YYNGEE. CDR3 residues: CASSVGLAENIQYF. In DNA, the CDR3 is TGTGCCAGCAGCGTAGGGCTAGCAGAAAACATTCAGTACTTC.

This chain connects TRBV9 to TRBJ2-1; no firm D call. From germline, CDR1 is SGDLS and CDR2 YYNGEE. The CDR3 runs 15 residues. Trimming cost V 0 bases and J 7 bases, with 14 bases left between them. The CDR3 DNA follows: TGTGCCAGCAGCGTAGGAAGTCTAGTTGGGAATGAGCAGTTCTTC. This translates into CASSVGSLVGNEQFF.

V is TRBV7-9 and J is TRBJ2-5; no reliable D call. Germline values: CDR1 SEHNR, CDR2 FQNEAQ (reference sequence). Trimming left V 2 bases short and J 5 bases short, with 12 bases between. CDR3 length equals 14 residues. CDR3 loop: CASSLMGSMETQYF. CDR3 DNA sequence: TGTGCCAGCAGCTTAATGGGCAGCATGGAGACCCAGTACTTC.

The V gene is TRBV12-5, the J gene TRBJ2-2; 7 bases are a match to TRBD2. This CDR3 region has 16 residues. V was pared by 6 bases and J by 8 bases, with 15 bases of the junction left unmatched. Per germline, CDR1 LGHNT and CDR2 FRNRAP. The DNA of the CDR3 is TGTGCTAGTGGCCTTGCCGGGGCTAGCGGTTGGGGGGAGCTGTTTTTT. Its protein product is CASGLAGASGWGELFF.

This clone occurred a few times. This chain links TRBV5-1 with TRBJ1-4; no reliable D call. V was clipped by 1 base and J by 8 bases, with 12 bases between them. The CDR3 runs to 14 residues. The germline gives CDR1 SGHRS, CDR2 YFSETQ. The CDR3 region has the DNA TGCGCCAGCAGCTTGCTACCCCCGGGGGAAAAACTGTTTTTT. It yields the protein CASSLLPPGEKLFF.

This chain uses TRBV7-9 with TRBJ2-5; 13 bases fit TRBD2. The V gene's germline CDR1 is SEHNR and CDR2 FQNEAQ (reference sequence). The CDR3 runs 17 residues. Germline trimming cut 5 bases from V and 4 bases from J; bases unmatched to any gene: 10. CDR3 sequence: CASSPIWTSGSSETQYF. CDR3 nucleotides: TGTGCCAGCAGCCCCATCTGGACTAGCGGGAGTTCAGAGACCCAGTACTTC.

The chain combines TRBV9 with TRBJ2-5; 10 bases fit TRBD2. This CDR3 region has 17 residues. From germline, CDR1 is SGDLS and CDR2 YYNGEE. Trimming cost V 2 bases and J 6 bases; bases outside gene matches: 13. CDR3 in DNA: TGTGCCAGCAGCGTTGGTACTAGCGGGATGGTCAGCCAGACCCAGTACTTC. Amino acids: CASSVGTSGMVSQTQYF.

This clone turned up a few times. The genes are TRBV28 and TRBJ1-4; 7 bases align to TRBD1. The CDR3 runs 13 residues. V was clipped by 5 bases and J by 7 bases; unmatched bases: 4. Germline CDR1 reads MDHEN; CDR2 reads SYDVKM. The chain's CDR3 is CASSDREAEKLFF. In DNA form, the CDR3 reads TGTGCCAGCAGTGACAGGGAGGCTGAAAAACTGTTTTTT.

This chain joins TRBV28 and TRBJ1-5, with 9 bases lining up with TRBD1. The germline CDR1 and CDR2 sequences are MDHEN and SYDVKM. The CDR3 consists of 15 residues. The ends lost 6 bases at V and 9 bases at J; junction bases unmatched: 12. CDR3 bases: TGTGCCAGCAGCCCGGGACAGGGCCGGAGGGGGCCCCAGCATTTT. Its translation is CASSPGQGRRGPQHF.

CDR3: CATSRDKTTAGTQYF. The CDR3 DNA reads TGTGCCACCAGCAGAGATAAGACGACAGCAGGTACGCAGTATTTT. The gene calls are TRBV15 and TRBJ2-3; a possible D gene is TRBD1 (5 bases). The CDR3 loop spans 15 amino acids. V shed 0 bases and J shed 8 bases, with 15 bases lying between them. Germline-derived CDR1 and CDR2 are LNHNV and YYDKDF (reference sequence). Using reference TRBV15 and TRBJ2-3 for the parts outside the CDR3, the full variable domain is DAMVIQNPRYQVTQFGKPVTLSCSQTLNHNVMYWYQQKSSQAPKLLFHYYDKDFNNEADTPDNFQSRRPNTSFCFLDIRSPGLGDTAMYLCATSRDKTTAGTQYFGPGTRLTVL.

The chain employs TRBV9 and TRBJ1-3, with D hard to call. There are 14 residues in the CDR3. Deletions cut 2 bases from V and 0 bases from J, with 6 bases between. Germline CDR1 reads SGDLS; CDR2 reads YYNGEE. The CDR3 is CASSVRGSGNTIYF. CDR3 DNA: TGTGCCAGCAGCGTGCGGGGCTCTGGAAACACCATATATTTT.

J is TRBJ1-4 and V is TRBV14; D perhaps matches TRBD1 (5 bases). Germline assignment: CDR1 SGHDN and CDR2 FVKESK. The CDR3 sequence is 15 residues long. V lost 5 bases to trimming and J lost 7 bases, with 17 bases between them. CDR3 region: CASSFTKGLGEKLFF. CDR3 sequence (DNA): TGTGCCAGCAGCTTTACGAAGGGGTTGGGTGAAAAACTGTTTTTT.

The rearrangement joins TRBV2 to TRBJ1-2; TRBD1 matches 8 bases. The CDR3 length is 14 residues. Unmatched junction bases numbered 4, after V lost 7 bases and J lost 0 bases. Germline V gene sequence: CDR1 SNHLY, CDR2 FYNNEI. The CDR3 DNA is TGTGCCAGCAACGGACAGGGAACTAACTATGGCTACACCTTC. Its protein product is CASNGQGTNYGYTF.

This clone was recorded once. V usage is TRBV11-2 and J usage is TRBJ2-5; D not resolved. The germline V gene has CDR1 SGHAT and CDR2 FQNNGV. Trimming took off 2 bases at V and 5 bases at J, with 9 bases between the two ends. There are 13 residues in the CDR3. As DNA, the CDR3 is TGTGCCAGCAGCTTAACCAACAAGGAGACCCAGTACTTC. Encoded protein: CASSLTNKETQYF.

This rearrangement joins TRBV25-1 to TRBJ2-7; D remains ambiguous. CDR3 length equals 14 residues. Trimming removed 2 bases at V and 0 bases at J, with 8 bases between. Germline CDR1 is MGHDK and CDR2 is SYGVNS. CDR3 sequence reads: CASSESPLSYEQYF. The DNA of the CDR3 is TGTGCCAGCAGTGAAAGCCCACTCTCCTACGAGCAGTACTTC.

This clone has just a few counts. The V call is TRBV5-4, the J call TRBJ2-3; TRBD1 matches 7 bases. The V gene end was trimmed by 5 bases and the J gene end by 4 bases; junction bases not matched to a gene: 7. The CDR3 sequence is 14 residues long. Germline V CDR1 and CDR2: SGHNT, YYREEE (reference sequence). The DNA of the CDR3 is TGTGCCAGCAGGGCACGACAGGGTGCAGATACGCAGTATTTT. Protein sequence: CASRARQGADTQYF. The whole variable domain, filled in from reference TRBV5-4 and TRBJ2-3, reads ETGVTQSPTHLIKTRGQQVTLRCSSQSGHNTVSWYQQALGQGPQFIFQYYREEENGRGNFPPRFSGLQFPNYSSELNVNALELDDSALYLCASRARQGADTQYFGPGTRLTVL.

The genes are TRBV2 and TRBJ1-1; D may be TRBD1 (5 bases). The CDR3 sequence is 15 residues long. From germline, CDR1 is SNHLY and CDR2 FYNNEI. V was clipped by 8 bases and J by 0 bases, with 16 bases between them. CDR3 sequence: CASGQGFIMNTEAFF. DNA for the CDR3: TGTGCCAGCGGCCAGGGCTTTATCATGAACACTGAAGCTTTCTTT.

This clone has more than one count but fewer than ten. The gene calls are TRBV9 and TRBJ1-2, with TRBD1 identical over 9 bases. The V segment lost 4 bases and the J segment 7 bases; nucleotides outside the gene matches: 8. Germline V lookup: CDR1 SGDLS, CDR2 YYNGEE. The CDR3 has 14 residues. The CDR3 reads CASSRPGTGSGYTF. The CDR3 DNA is TGTGCCAGCAGCAGACCCGGGACAGGGTCTGGCTACACCTTC.

The chain links TRBV6-1 to TRBJ1-5; TRBD1 matches at 8 bases. V lost 4 bases and J lost 4; bases outside the gene matches: 3. This CDR3 is 14 amino acids long. In germline, CDR1 is MNHNS, CDR2 SASEGT. The CDR3 DNA is TGTGCCAGCAGTGGGACAGGGCCAAATCAGCCCCAGCATTTT. Its translation is CASSGTGPNQPQHF.

This clone came up a few times. The gene calls are TRBV6-6 and TRBJ2-5; TRBD1 might be the D (6 bases). V lost 6 bases and J 5 bases, leaving 13 bases between the germline ends. The CDR3 totals 13 residues. Per the germline V gene, CDR1 is MNHNY and CDR2 is SVGAGI (reference sequence). The CDR3 nucleotides read TGTGCCAGCAGCCTTAGAAGGGGGGAGACCCAGTACTTC. Amino acids: CASSLRRGETQYF.

This clone was counted a few times. This sequence joins TRBV6-5 and TRBJ2-3; perhaps TRBD2 as D (7 bases). The CDR3 sequence is 14 residues long. Trimming cost V 6 bases and J 5 bases, with 15 bases left between them. The V gene's germline CDR1 is MNHEY and CDR2 SVGAGI. CDR3 loop: CASRLAGEGDTQYF. The CDR3 nucleotides are TGTGCCAGCAGACTTGCAGGGGAGGGAGATACGCAGTATTTT.

CDR3 nucleotide sequence: TGTGCCAGCAGGAAGGGGACAGGGCGGGCCTACGAGCAGTACTTC. Amino acids: CASRKGTGRAYEQYF. This chain connects TRBV6-6 to TRBJ2-7; 9 nucleotides match TRBD1. The CDR3 extends over 15 amino acids. In germline, CDR1 is MNHNY, CDR2 SVGAGI (reference sequence). Trimming took 6 bases from V and 2 from J; bases not matched to a gene: 8.

The table lists this clone with a few counts. The chain uses TRBV28 and TRBJ2-1; a weak D match, TRBD2 (5 bases). Trimming stripped 6 bases from V and 6 bases from J, with 12 bases between. The CDR3 totals 13 residues. CDR1 and CDR2 from the germline V gene are MDHEN and SYDVKM. Here the CDR3 DNA reads TGTGCCAGCAGGCGGTCGGCGGGCAATGAGCAGTTCTTC. Its translation: CASRRSAGNEQFF.

The V gene is TRBV18, the J gene TRBJ2-3, with 8 bases identical to TRBD1. The CDR3 length is 15 residues. CDR1 is KGHSH, CDR2 LQKENI, per germline. The V and J ends lost 3 bases and 4 bases, in that order; junction bases with no gene match: 6. CDR3 in amino acids: CASSPTGAAPDTQYF. The CDR3 DNA sequence: TGTGCCAGCTCACCGACAGGGGCCGCCCCAGATACGCAGTATTTT.

This chain connects TRBV13 to TRBJ2-1; D may be TRBD2 (5 bases). This CDR3 is built from 12 residues. Germline V gene data show CDR1 as PRHDT and CDR2 as FYEKMQ (reference sequence). V gave up 3 bases and J gave up 5 bases, with 5 bases separating them. This CDR3 is CASSLEDNEQFF. The CDR3, as DNA: TGTGCCAGCAGCTTGGAGGACAATGAGCAGTTCTTC.

A few counts support this clone. The rearrangement joins TRBV5-6 to TRBJ1-2, with a tentative D call TRBD1 (6 bases). This CDR3 is 13 amino acids long. V lost 3 bases to trimming and J lost 7 bases, with 13 bases between them. The germline CDR1 and CDR2 sequences are SGHDT and YYEEEE. The CDR3 reads CASSSARGAGYTF. The CDR3 DNA reads as TGTGCCAGCAGCTCCGCCCGGGGGGCTGGCTACACCTTC.

This clone was seen a few times. This chain links TRBV9 with TRBJ2-7; 7 nucleotides match TRBD2. Trimming removed 4 bases from V and 9 bases from J; junction bases left unmatched: 13. The CDR3 has 14 residues. Germline V gene data show CDR1 as SGDLS and CDR2 as YYNGEE. The CDR3 DNA reads TGTGCCAGCAGCTCCACTGGGGAGGGCCTGGGGCAGTACTTC. Amino acid sequence: CASSSTGEGLGQYF.

The V call is TRBV21-1, the J call TRBJ2-1; the table gives TRBD2 as D, unverified against the DNA. TRBV21-1 is a documented pseudogene. The CDR3 covers 16 residues. CDR3 in amino acids: CASSKVRELPYNEQFF. Written as DNA, the CDR3 is TGTGCCAGCAGCAAAGTACGGGAGTTGCCCTACAATGAGCAGTTCTTC.

V is TRBV19 and J is TRBJ2-5, with TRBD1 matching over 7 bases. V gave up 5 bases and J gave up 7 bases; unmatched junction bases: 10. The CDR3 is 14 residues long. Germline V gene data show CDR1 as LNHDA and CDR2 as SQIVND (reference sequence). CDR3 residues: CASSAQTGTATQYF. As DNA, the CDR3 is TGTGCCAGTAGTGCTCAGACCGGGACAGCGACCCAGTACTTC.

The chain is built from TRBV10-3 and TRBJ1-2; D call uncertain. The V gene's germline CDR1 is ENHRY and CDR2 SYGVKD. The V and J ends lost 7 bases and 3 bases respectively, with 12 bases between them. CDR3 size: 13 residues. DNA for the CDR3: TGTGCCATCATTGGCAGGAATGACTATGGCTACACCTTC. Translating it yields CAIIGRNDYGYTF.

This chain connects TRBV7-3 to TRBJ2-1; D is undetermined. The CDR3 length is 12 residues. Germline V gene sequence: CDR1 SGHTA, CDR2 FQGTGA. The V and J ends lost 5 bases and 10 bases respectively, with 12 bases between them. The CDR3 region has the DNA TGTGCCAGCAGCCCTCGAGCAGGCGAGCAGTTCTTC. It is translated as CASSPRAGEQFF.